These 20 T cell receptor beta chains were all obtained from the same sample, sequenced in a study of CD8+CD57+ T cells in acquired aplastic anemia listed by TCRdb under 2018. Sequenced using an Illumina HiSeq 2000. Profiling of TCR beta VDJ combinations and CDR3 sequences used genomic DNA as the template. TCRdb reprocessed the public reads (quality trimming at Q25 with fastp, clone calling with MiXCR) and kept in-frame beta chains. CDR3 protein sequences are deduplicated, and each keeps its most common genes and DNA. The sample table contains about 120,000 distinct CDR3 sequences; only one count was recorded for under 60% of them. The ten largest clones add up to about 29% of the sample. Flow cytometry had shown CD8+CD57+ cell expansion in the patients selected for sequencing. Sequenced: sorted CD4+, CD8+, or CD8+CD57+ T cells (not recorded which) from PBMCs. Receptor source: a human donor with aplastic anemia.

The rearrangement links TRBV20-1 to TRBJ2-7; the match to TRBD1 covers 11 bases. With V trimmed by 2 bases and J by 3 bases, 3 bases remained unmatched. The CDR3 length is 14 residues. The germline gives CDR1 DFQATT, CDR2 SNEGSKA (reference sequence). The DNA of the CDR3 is TGCAGTGCTAGATCGGGACAGGGGGTCTACGAGCAGTACTTC. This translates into CSARSGQGVYEQYF.

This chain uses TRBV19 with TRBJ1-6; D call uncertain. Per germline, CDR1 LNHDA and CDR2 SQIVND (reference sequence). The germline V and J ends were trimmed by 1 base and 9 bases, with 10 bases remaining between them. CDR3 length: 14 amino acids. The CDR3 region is CASSIGGMGSPLHF. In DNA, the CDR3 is TGTGCCAGTAGTATAGGTGGCATGGGTTCACCCCTCCACTTT.

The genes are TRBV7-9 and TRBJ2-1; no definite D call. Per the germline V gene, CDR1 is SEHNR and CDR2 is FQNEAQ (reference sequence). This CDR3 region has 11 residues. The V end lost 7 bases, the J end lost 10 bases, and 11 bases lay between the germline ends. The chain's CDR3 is CASNSAAEQFF. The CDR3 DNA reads TGTGCCAGCAACTCAGCAGCCGAGCAGTTCTTC.

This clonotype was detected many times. CDR3 coding DNA: TGTGCCAGCAGTGAAGTGCGGGGGGACAATCAGCCCCAGCATTTT. It yields the protein CASSEVRGDNQPQHF. The chain couples TRBV6-1 to TRBJ1-5, with a weak D call TRBD1 (5 bases). CDR1 and CDR2 from the germline V gene are MNHNS and SASEGT. V lost 1 base and J 3 bases, leaving 10 bases between the germline ends. The CDR3 is 15 residues long.

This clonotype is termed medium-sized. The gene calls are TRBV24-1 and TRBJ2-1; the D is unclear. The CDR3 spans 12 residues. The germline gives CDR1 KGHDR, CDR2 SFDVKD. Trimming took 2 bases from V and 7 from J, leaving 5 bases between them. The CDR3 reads CATSDSRNEQFF. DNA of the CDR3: TGTGCCACCAGTGATTCGAGGAATGAGCAGTTCTTC.

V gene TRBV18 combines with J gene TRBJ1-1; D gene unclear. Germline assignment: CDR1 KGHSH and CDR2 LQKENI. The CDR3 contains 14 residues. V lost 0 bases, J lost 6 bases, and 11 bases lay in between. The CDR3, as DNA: TGTGCCAGCTCACCACCGGTAGGTGTCGCTGAAGCTTTCTTT. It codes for CASSPPVGVAEAFF.

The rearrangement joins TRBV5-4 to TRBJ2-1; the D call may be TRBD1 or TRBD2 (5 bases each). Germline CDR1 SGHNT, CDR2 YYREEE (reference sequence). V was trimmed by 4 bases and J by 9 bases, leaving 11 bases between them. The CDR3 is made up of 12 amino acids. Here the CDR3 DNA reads TGTGCCAGCAGCCTGGGGACGGGTGAGCAGTTCTTC. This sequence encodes CASSLGTGEQFF.

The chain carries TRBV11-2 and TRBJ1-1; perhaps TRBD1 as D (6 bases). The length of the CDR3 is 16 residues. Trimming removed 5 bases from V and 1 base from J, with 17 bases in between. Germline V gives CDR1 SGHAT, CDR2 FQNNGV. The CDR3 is CASSPHRVWRNTEAFF. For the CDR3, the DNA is TGTGCCAGCAGCCCACACAGGGTTTGGAGGAACACTGAAGCTTTCTTT.

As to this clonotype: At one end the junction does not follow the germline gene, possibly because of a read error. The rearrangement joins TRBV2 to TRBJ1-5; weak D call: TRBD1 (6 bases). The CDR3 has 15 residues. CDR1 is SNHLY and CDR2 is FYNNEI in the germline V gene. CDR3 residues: CASSGAQGYNQPPHF. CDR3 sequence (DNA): TGTGCCAGCAGTGGAGCACAGGGATACAATCAGCCCCCGCATTTT. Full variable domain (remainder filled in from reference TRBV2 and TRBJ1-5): EPEVTQTPSHQVTQMGQEVILRCVPISNHLYFYWYRQILGQKVEFLVSFYNNEISEKSEIFDDQFSVERPDGSNFTLKIRSTKLEDSAMYFCASSGAQGYNQPPHFGDGTRLSIL.

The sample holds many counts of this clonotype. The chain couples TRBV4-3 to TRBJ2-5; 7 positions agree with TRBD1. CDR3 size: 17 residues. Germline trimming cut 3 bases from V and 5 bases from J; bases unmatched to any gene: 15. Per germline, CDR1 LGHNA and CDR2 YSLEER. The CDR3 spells CASSQDTRQGRRETQYF. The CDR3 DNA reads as TGCGCCAGCAGCCAGGATACCCGACAGGGCCGGCGGGAGACCCAGTACTTC.

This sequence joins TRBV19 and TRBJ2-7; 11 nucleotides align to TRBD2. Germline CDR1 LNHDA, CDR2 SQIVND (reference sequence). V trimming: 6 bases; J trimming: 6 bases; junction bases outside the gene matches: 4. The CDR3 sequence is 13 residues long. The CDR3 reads CASRVAGGSEQYF. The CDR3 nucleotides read TGTGCCAGTAGAGTAGCGGGAGGGAGCGAGCAGTACTTC.

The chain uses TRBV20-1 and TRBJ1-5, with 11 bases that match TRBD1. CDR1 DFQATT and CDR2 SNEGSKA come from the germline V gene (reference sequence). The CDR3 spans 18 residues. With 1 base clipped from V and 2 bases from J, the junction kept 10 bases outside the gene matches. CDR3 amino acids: CSARGLGQGVVGNQPQHF. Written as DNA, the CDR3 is TGCAGTGCTAGAGGCCTGGGACAGGGGGTAGTGGGCAATCAGCCCCAGCATTTT.

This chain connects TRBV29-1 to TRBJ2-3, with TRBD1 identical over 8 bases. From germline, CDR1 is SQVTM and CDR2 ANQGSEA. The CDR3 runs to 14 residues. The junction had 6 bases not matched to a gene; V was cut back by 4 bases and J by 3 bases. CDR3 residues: CSVGAGGQTDTQYF. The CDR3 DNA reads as TGCAGCGTTGGGGCAGGGGGCCAGACAGATACGCAGTATTTT.

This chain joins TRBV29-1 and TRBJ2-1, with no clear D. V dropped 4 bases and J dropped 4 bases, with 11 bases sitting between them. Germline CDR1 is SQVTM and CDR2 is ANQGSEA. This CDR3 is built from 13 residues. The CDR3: CSVAARLYNEQFF. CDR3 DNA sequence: TGCAGCGTTGCCGCCAGGCTTTACAATGAGCAGTTCTTC.

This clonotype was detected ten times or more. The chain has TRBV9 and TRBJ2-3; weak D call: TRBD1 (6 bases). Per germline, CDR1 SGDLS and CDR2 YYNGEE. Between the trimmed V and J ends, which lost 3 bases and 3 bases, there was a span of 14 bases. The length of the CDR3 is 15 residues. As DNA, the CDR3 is TGTGCCAGCAGCGGAAGACAGGCGGAGACAGATACGCAGTATTTT. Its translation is CASSGRQAETDTQYF.

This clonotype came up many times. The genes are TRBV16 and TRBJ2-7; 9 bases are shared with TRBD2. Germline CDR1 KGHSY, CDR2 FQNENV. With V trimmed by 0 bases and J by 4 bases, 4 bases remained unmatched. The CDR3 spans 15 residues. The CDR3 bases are TGTGCCAGCAGCCAATCGGCTAGCGGGATGTACGAGCAGTACTTC. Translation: CASSQSASGMYEQYF.

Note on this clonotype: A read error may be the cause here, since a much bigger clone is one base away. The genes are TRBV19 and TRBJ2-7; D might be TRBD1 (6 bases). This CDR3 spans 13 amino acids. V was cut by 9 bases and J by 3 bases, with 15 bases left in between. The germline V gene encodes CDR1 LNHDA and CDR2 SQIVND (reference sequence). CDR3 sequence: CASRLDSSYEQYF. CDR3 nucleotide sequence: TGTGCCAGCAGATTGGACAGTAGCTACGAGCAGTACTTC.

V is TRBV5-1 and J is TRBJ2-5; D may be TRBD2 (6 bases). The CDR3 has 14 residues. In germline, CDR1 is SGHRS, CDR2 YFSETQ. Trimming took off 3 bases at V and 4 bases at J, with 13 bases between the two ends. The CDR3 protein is CASSSTAGRETQYF. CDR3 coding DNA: TGCGCCAGCAGCTCGACAGCGGGTAGAGAGACCCAGTACTTC.

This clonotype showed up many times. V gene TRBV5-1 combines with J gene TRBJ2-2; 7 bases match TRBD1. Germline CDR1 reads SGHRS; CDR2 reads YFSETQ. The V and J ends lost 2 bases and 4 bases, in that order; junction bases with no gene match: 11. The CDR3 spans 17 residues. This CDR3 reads CASSFGQVVTTTGELFF. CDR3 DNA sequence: TGCGCCAGCAGCTTCGGACAGGTCGTAACCACCACCGGGGAGCTGTTTTTT.

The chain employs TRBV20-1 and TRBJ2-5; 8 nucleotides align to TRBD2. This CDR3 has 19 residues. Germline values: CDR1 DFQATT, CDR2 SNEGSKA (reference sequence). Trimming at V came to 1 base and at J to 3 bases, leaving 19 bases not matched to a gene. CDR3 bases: TGCAGTGCTAGAGCCCCAACCCTAGCCTATACTAGCGGCGAAGAGACCCAGTACTTC. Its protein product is CSARAPTLAYTSGEETQYF.